These 17 T cell receptor beta chains share one sample of origin, sequenced in a study of T-cell reconstitution after alpha-beta-depleted transplantation in children. Unique molecular identifiers were incorporated when the TCRbeta library was constructed. MiXCR, applied by TCRdb to the PCR reads, yields one record per CDR3 protein. The sample has 120,000 to 150,000 distinct CDR3 sequences, 7.5% to 9% seen once. The sample consisted of PBMCs, mostly from graft donor cells, taken 180 days after TCRalphabeta/CD19-depleted stem cell transplant. The receptors were sampled from a female patient aged 2-15 years who had a stem cell transplant for congenital amegakaryocytic thrombocytopenia, so the T cells may come from the graft donor.

Only a few counts were recorded for this clonotype. This rearrangement joins TRBV30 to TRBJ2-3, with no clear D. Trimming shortened V by 5 bases and J by 3 bases, and 9 bases separated the two germline ends. The CDR3 has 12 amino acids. Germline values: CDR1 GTSNPN, CDR2 SVGIG (reference sequence). CDR3 nucleotide sequence: TGTGCCTGGGGGCGACGGACAGATACGCAGTATTTT. This encodes CAWGRRTDTQYF.

The rearrangement links TRBV30 to TRBJ1-1; 8 bases line up with TRBD1. The CDR3 runs 14 residues. In germline, CDR1 is GTSNPN, CDR2 SVGIG (reference sequence). V was clipped by 2 bases and J by 1 base; unmatched bases: 3. CDR3 loop: CAWSHRGWNTEAFF. Here the CDR3 DNA reads TGTGCCTGGAGTCACAGGGGGTGGAACACTGAAGCTTTCTTT. The variable domain in full, completed from reference TRBV30 and TRBJ1-1, reads SQTIHQWPATLVQPVGSPLSLECTVEGTSNPNLYWYRQAAGRGLQLLFYSVGIGQISSEVPQNLSASRPQDRQFILSSKKLLLSDSGFYLCAWSHRGWNTEAFFGQGTRLTVV.

For this clonotype: Because it lacks the conserved phenylalanine or tryptophan at the end, this CDR3 is likely a read error. The chain links TRBV30 to TRBJ2-3; D not resolved. Trimming left V 3 bases short and J 10 bases short, with 17 bases between. Germline V gene data show CDR1 as GTSNPN and CDR2 as SVGIG (reference sequence). The CDR3 totals 13 residues. CDR3 amino acids: CAWRAMSAGPQYL. For the CDR3, the DNA is TGTGCCTGGAGGGCCATGAGTGCTGGTCCGCAGTATCTT.

This clonotype was seen only a few times. The rearrangement uses TRBV9 and TRBJ2-1, with D possibly being TRBD1 or TRBD2 (5 bases each). The V end lost 0 bases, the J end lost 1 base, and 17 bases lay between the germline ends. Germline loops: CDR1 SGDLS, CDR2 YYNGEE. The CDR3 loop spans 18 amino acids. The CDR3 nucleotides read TGTGCCAGCAGCGTAGCCACTCCCGGGACCGCATCCTACAATGAGCAGTTCTTC. It yields the protein CASSVATPGTASYNEQFF.

The count of this clonotype is one. A much larger clone differs by one base, so this may be a read error. The rearrangement uses TRBV20-1 and TRBJ2-7; D could derive from TRBD1 or TRBD2 (5 bases each). CDR3 size: 13 residues. Trimming removed 2 bases at V and 9 bases at J, with 17 bases between. CDR1 is DFQATT and CDR2 is SNEGSKA in the germline V gene (reference sequence). CDR3 in amino acids: CSARRDRGWRQYF. In DNA form, the CDR3 reads TGCAGTGCTAGACGGGACCGCGGATGGAGGCAGTACTTC.

Many counts were recorded for this clonotype. The chain is built from TRBV20-1 and TRBJ2-3, with D hard to call. V lost 4 bases to trimming and J lost 2 bases, with 19 bases between them. The CDR3 is 16 amino acids. Germline V gene data show CDR1 as DFQATT and CDR2 as SNEGSKA (reference sequence). The CDR3 loop is CSAKPSTRPFTDTQYF. In nucleotides, the CDR3 is TGCAGTGCTAAACCGTCGACCCGCCCTTTCACAGATACGCAGTATTTT.

This clonotype was recorded many times. V and J are TRBV7-9 and TRBJ1-2; perhaps TRBD1 as D (5 bases). The CDR3 runs to 15 residues. V dropped 4 bases and J dropped 5 bases, with 17 bases sitting between them. Germline-derived CDR1 and CDR2 are SEHNR and FQNEAQ (reference sequence). CDR3 sequence (DNA): TGTGCCAGCAGCTCGCAGGGTACCACCCTTTATGGCTACACCTTC. Translated, it gives CASSSQGTTLYGYTF.

This clonotype occurred many times. The chain carries TRBV30 and TRBJ1-2; tentatively, D is TRBD1 (5 bases). Trimming removed 4 bases from V and 4 bases from J, with 10 bases in between. The germline gives CDR1 GTSNPN, CDR2 SVGIG (reference sequence). The CDR3 spans 12 residues. CDR3 sequence reads: CAWTTGTYGYTF. In nucleotides, the CDR3 is TGTGCCTGGACTACCGGGACCTATGGCTACACCTTC.

In this sample, this clonotype turned up many times. V usage is TRBV15 and J usage is TRBJ1-3; D unclear. Trimming left V 0 bases short and J 4 bases short, with 7 bases between. Germline V lookup: CDR1 LNHNV, CDR2 YYDKDF (reference sequence). This CDR3 spans 14 amino acids. CDR3 loop: CATSRDLRGNTIYF. As DNA, the CDR3 is TGTGCCACCAGCAGAGATCTAAGGGGAAACACCATATATTTT.

This clonotype appeared many times. The gene calls are TRBV12-3 or TRBV12-4 and TRBJ1-1, with 7 nucleotides matching TRBD1. The V segment lost 6 bases and the J segment 5 bases; nucleotides outside the gene matches: 6. CDR3 length equals 13 residues. This CDR3 is CASRNEQGTEAFF. CDR3 DNA: TGTGCCAGCAGGAATGAACAGGGGACTGAAGCTTTCTTT.

The sample holds a few counts of this clonotype. This chain uses TRBV28 with TRBJ2-5; no definite D call. The CDR3 loop spans 13 amino acids. Between the trimmed V and J ends, which lost 5 bases and 5 bases, there was a span of 12 bases. Germline CDR1 and CDR2: MDHEN and SYDVKM. The CDR3 coding sequence is TGTGCCAGCAGTCAAGGGATAGAGGAGACCCAGTACTTC. It specifies CASSQGIEETQYF.

With respect to this clonotype: This may arise from a read error, as a much more abundant clone is one base away. V is TRBV5-1 and J is TRBJ2-3, with 8 bases aligning to TRBD2. The germline V gene has CDR1 SGHRS and CDR2 YFSETQ. The length of the CDR3 is 16 residues. The V gene end was trimmed by 4 bases and the J gene end by 0 bases; junction bases not matched to a gene: 7. CDR3 amino acids: CASSLSGIASTDTQYF. For the CDR3, the DNA is TGCGCCAGCAGCCTTAGCGGGATCGCTAGCACAGATACGCAGTATTTT.

This clonotype was counted ten times or more. J is TRBJ2-2 and V is TRBV29-1; tentative D call: TRBD2 (5 bases). The CDR3 totals 15 residues. Germline-derived CDR1 and CDR2 are SQVTM and ANQGSEA. V was pared by 1 base and J by 6 bases, with 15 bases between. CDR3 residues: CSVEGVTVGAGELFF. The DNA for the CDR3 is TGCAGCGTTGAAGGGGTAACAGTGGGAGCCGGGGAGCTGTTTTTT.

This clonotype was counted many times. In DNA form, the CDR3 reads TGTGCCAGCAGCCTCACAGGGGCCGCAACCTACGAGCAGTACTTC. Residues: CASSLTGAATYEQYF. The chain recombines TRBV7-9 with TRBJ2-7, with TRBD1 identical over 7 bases. The CDR3 consists of 15 residues. The J segment lost 2 bases and the V segment lost 5 bases, leaving 9 bases of the junction unmatched. The germline V gene has CDR1 SEHNR and CDR2 FQNEAQ (reference sequence).

This clonotype has a handful of counts. The genes are TRBV7-2 and TRBJ2-2; D unclear. The CDR3 totals 12 residues. Germline CDR1 is SGHTA and CDR2 is FQGNSA. V was clipped by 2 bases and J by 6 bases, with 4 bases between them. CDR3 sequence (DNA): TGTGCCAGCAGCTTATATTCCGGGGAGCTGTTTTTT. Residues: CASSLYSGELFF.

This clonotype appeared many times. This CDR3 reads CASSSGDLEQYF. CDR3 in DNA: TGTGCCAGCAGTTCCGGGGACTTGGAGCAGTACTTC. J is TRBJ2-7 and V is TRBV12-3 or TRBV12-4, with a weak D call TRBD2 (6 bases). With 4 bases removed from V and 7 bases from J, the gap between germline ends came to 11 bases. This CDR3 comprises 12 residues.

The chain is built from TRBV2 and TRBJ2-1, with D perhaps TRBD2 (6 bases). The CDR3 loop spans 14 amino acids. Trimming left V 4 bases short and J 7 bases short, with 14 bases between. Germline V gives CDR1 SNHLY, CDR2 FYNNEI. The CDR3 sequence: CASSAQLASNEQFF. The CDR3 region has the DNA TGTGCCAGCAGTGCCCAACTAGCATCTAATGAGCAGTTCTTC.